This T cell receptor (beta chain) was recorded in a study of beta chain features in type 1 diabetes. Study-level background: There was similarity between patients and healthy donors in age, gender and cell yields. General observations from the study: Moderate but significant shortening of TCRB CDR3s was recorded in all four CD4+ subsets from Type 1 diabetes patients.

The V gene lost 0 bases and the J gene lost 6 bases, with 13 bases spanning the gap. The CDR3 spans 16 residues. Per the germline V gene, CDR1 is SGDLS and CDR2 is YYNGEE. Since all of the isolated RNA was reverse transcribed, expressed TCRB transcripts were what got sequenced. Each sample of naive, central memory or regulatory T cells had, on average, approximately 4 million reads. Data came from immunoSEQ multiplex PCR; TCRdb stores just in-frame clones and leaves some out. The repertoire has over 200,000 clones, 9.5% to 13% of them found once; the top ten carry about 0.018%. Comment on this clone: What it binds is not known.

Researchers reported sorting CD4+ naive, central memory, regulatory and stem cell-like memory cells via CD45RO/CCR7/CD25/CD127/CD95/CD27. This TCR derives from a man aged 30-40 years with type 1 diabetes. Sequenced input: naive CD4+ T cells from blood. This chain uses TRBV9 with TRBJ1-6, with a tentative D call TRBD1 (5 bases). The CDR3 here is CASSVDGRGLNSPLHF. The CDR3, as DNA: TGTGCCAGCAGCGTAGATGGAAGGGGACTTAATTCACCCCTCCACTTT.